This T cell receptor (beta chain) is from a study of T cell clonality in common variable immunodeficiency. Findings of the study overall: Compared with healthy controls, CVID subjects showed increased TCRbeta clonality, mostly in about a third. Fewer TCRbeta clones were shared among CVID subjects than controls.

This clone has at least ten counts. What it recognizes is unknown. The sequence runs out 3 residues before the end of the CDR3; the remainder is reconstructed from the germline J gene. Data came from immunoSEQ multiplex PCR; TCRdb stores just in-frame clones and leaves some out. Observed in the sample are fewer than 50,000 clones, none of them singletons. The CDR3 consists of 15 residues. CDR1 and CDR2 (germline): SEHNR, FQNEAQ (reference sequence). Trimming removed 8 bases from V and 5 bases from J, with 18 bases in between. The source of this sequence is a person aged 18 to 75 in good health. The sample consisted of peripheral blood mononuclear cells. The chain combines TRBV7-9 with TRBJ2-2; weak D call: TRBD1 (6 bases). CDR3 loop: CASSKGTRKTGELFF. The covered CDR3 bases are TGTGCCAGCTCTAAGGGGACACGAAAAACCGGGGAG.